This T cell receptor (beta chain) was recorded in a study of T cells in Graves' hyperthyroidism and ophthalmopathy. The CDR3 regions of TCR beta were amplified from RNA transcripts. Using the HTBI primer set, a first-round RT-PCR was run on the TCR CDR3. Using its own MiXCR run on the multiplex PCR reads, TCRdb lists one record per CDR3 protein. Of hundreds of thousands of distinct CDR3 sequences in the sample, less than 25% were seen once. Study-wide results and limits: Expanded thyroid clonotypes (above 0.001) were mostly also found in blood.

This CDR3 is built from 14 residues. V gave up 1 base and J gave up 0 bases, with 9 bases separating them. Germline loops: CDR1 SQVTM, CDR2 ANQGSEA. Ten or more counts support this clonotype. The antigen remains unidentified. This TCR derives from a woman in her seventies with Graves' ophthalmopathy. The chain uses TRBV29-1 and TRBJ1-2; no definite D call. The sequenced sample consisted of blood. The CDR3 is CSVEADGANYGYTF. The CDR3 region has the DNA TGCAGCGTTGAAGCGGACGGAGCTAACTATGGCTACACCTTC.